The sequence of this T cell receptor (beta chain) was determined in a study of shared clonotypes between healthy human individuals. Study-wide results and caveats: Against clonotypes common to all four donors, non-shared ones had lower generation probabilities. Richness estimates generally favored naive over memory subsets. With several donors compared, roughly 4.9% of naive CD4 clonotypes were shared.

The trim removed 0 bases at V and 5 bases at J, leaving 6 bases unmatched. This CDR3 is 16 amino acids long. CDR1 and CDR2 from the germline V gene are SGDLS and YYNGEE. Donors, healthy HIV-negative adults, lacked recent acute infections or vaccinations. Sequencing was performed with immunoSEQ multiplex PCR; in TCRdb, only in-frame clones are kept and a portion is missing. Altogether 850,000 to 1,200,000 clones are present, roughly 75% being singletons, with the ten largest covering nearly 1.5%. Concerning this clone: What it binds is not known.

This rearrangement joins TRBV9 to TRBJ2-1, with 9 bases matching TRBD2. Sequencing was performed on memory CD4+ T cells sorted from blood. Subset meaning: CD45RA-negative fraction. The sequence was obtained from a young man in good health. This CDR3 is CASSVGLAGVNNEQFF. DNA for the CDR3: TGTGCCAGCAGCGTAGGCTTAGCGGGGGTGAACAATGAGCAGTTCTTC.